This passage covers 15 T cell receptor beta chains from one sample sequenced in a study of T cell changes during pregnancy in multiple sclerosis. Sequencing used immunoSEQ multiplex PCR; TCRdb keeps in-frame clones, though not all of them. The table has more than 55,000 clones, 90% seen once. This sample comprised peripheral blood, obtained in the first trimester of pregnancy. The receptors were gathered from a female donor in good health, enrolled as a control in a pregnancy study.

The chain employs TRBV21-1 and TRBJ1-2. TRBV21-1 is an annotated pseudogene. This CDR3 contains 15 residues. The CDR3 nucleotides are TGTGCCAGCAGCAAAGGTAACGATGAGAACTATGGCTACACCTTC. It encodes CASSKGNDENYGYTF.

This clone occurred once. CDR3 loop: CASLGQGGTDTQYF. CDR3 DNA sequence: TGTGCCAGCCTGGGACAGGGTGGGACAGATACGCAGTATTTT. This chain connects TRBV5-6 to TRBJ2-3, with 9 bases that match TRBD1. The CDR3 length is 14 residues. Germline V CDR1 and CDR2: SGHDT, YYEEEE. V was clipped by 7 bases and J by 3 bases; unmatched bases: 6.

The chain uses TRBV7-9 and TRBJ1-1; 7 nucleotides align to TRBD1. The ends lost 1 base at V and 4 bases at J; junction bases unmatched: 6. CDR3 length equals 15 residues. From germline, CDR1 is SEHNR and CDR2 FQNEAQ (reference sequence). The CDR3 here is CASSLGDRVGTEAFF. The CDR3 DNA is TGTGCCAGCAGCTTAGGCGACAGGGTGGGCACTGAAGCTTTCTTT.

The V call is TRBV7-9, the J call TRBJ2-5; maybe TRBD1 (6 bases). Trimming left V 0 bases short and J 3 bases short, with 14 bases between. CDR3 length: 16 residues. CDR1 is SEHNR and CDR2 is FQNEAQ in the germline V gene (reference sequence). The CDR3 loop reads CASSLAPGQREETQYF. CDR3 DNA sequence: TGTGCCAGCAGCTTAGCTCCAGGACAGCGAGAAGAGACCCAGTACTTC.

The genes are TRBV19 and TRBJ2-7, with 11 nucleotides matching TRBD2. Germline CDR1 LNHDA, CDR2 SQIVND (reference sequence). The CDR3 is 13 residues long. J was trimmed by 7 bases and V by 10 bases; bases with no gene match: 9. CDR3 sequence (DNA): TGTGCCATCTCCGGGACTAGCGGCAAAGAGCAGTACTTC. This gives the protein CAISGTSGKEQYF. The whole variable domain, filled in from reference TRBV19 and TRBJ2-7, reads DGGITQSPKYLFRKEGQNVTLSCEQNLNHDAMYWYRQDPGQGLRLIYYSQIVNDFQKGDIAEGYSVSREKKESFPLTVTSAQKNPTAFYLCAISGTSGKEQYFGPGTRLTVT.

The gene calls are TRBV6-4 and TRBJ2-1; no firm D call. CDR1 MRHNA and CDR2 SNTAGT come from the germline V gene. The V gene lost 0 bases and the J gene lost 4 bases, with 16 bases spanning the gap. The CDR3 consists of 17 residues. The CDR3 sequence: CASSDSYSRRGYNEQFF. The CDR3 DNA sequence: TGTGCCAGCAGTGACTCCTACTCACGGCGAGGTTACAATGAGCAGTTCTTC.

The chain joins TRBV5-4 to TRBJ2-5; the D gene is possibly TRBD1 (5 bases). The germline V and J ends were trimmed by 4 bases and 5 bases, with 18 bases remaining between them. CDR1 and CDR2 (germline): SGHNT, YYREEE (reference sequence). The CDR3 contains 15 residues. Here the CDR3 reads CASSPALSRAETQYF. The CDR3 bases are TGTGCCAGCAGCCCAGCTTTGAGCAGGGCTGAGACCCAGTACTTC.

The chain carries TRBV2 and TRBJ2-7; weak D call: TRBD2 (6 bases). The germline V and J ends were trimmed by 1 base and 2 bases, with 12 bases remaining between them. Looked up from germline, CDR1 is SNHLY and CDR2 is FYNNEI. The CDR3 consists of 15 residues. The CDR3 DNA follows: TGTGCCAGCAGTGAAGTTACTAGCATCCCCTACGAGCAGTACTTC. The encoded protein is CASSEVTSIPYEQYF.

The chain has TRBV6-1 and TRBJ1-5; the D is unclear. CDR3 size: 14 residues. V shed 3 bases and J shed 4 bases, with 10 bases lying between them. CDR1 and CDR2 from the germline V gene are MNHNS and SASEGT. The CDR3 sequence: CASSDSGGNQPQHF. CDR3 coding DNA: TGTGCCAGCAGTGACTCGGGAGGGAATCAGCCCCAGCATTTT.

This chain joins TRBV5-1 and TRBJ1-1, with unresolved D. V was clipped by 4 bases and J by 1 base, with 11 bases between them. This CDR3 is 14 amino acids long. The germline V gene encodes CDR1 SGHRS and CDR2 YFSETQ. CDR3 nucleotides: TGCGCCAGCAGCCTTCAGGCTGGGAACACTGAAGCTTTCTTT. Translating it yields CASSLQAGNTEAFF.

The V gene is TRBV6-6, the J gene TRBJ1-3; D is uncertain. V was trimmed by 0 bases and J by 7 bases, leaving 13 bases between them. The CDR3 totals 15 residues. The germline V gene has CDR1 MNHNY and CDR2 SVGAGI (reference sequence). The CDR3 loop reads CASSYSTSAGNTIYF. The DNA of the CDR3 is TGTGCCAGCAGTTACTCGACCTCCGCGGGGAACACCATATATTTT.

The genes are TRBV5-1 and TRBJ1-6; 7 nucleotides align to TRBD1. The CDR3 totals 13 residues. Germline V gene sequence: CDR1 SGHRS, CDR2 YFSETQ. J was trimmed by 7 bases and V by 4 bases; bases with no gene match: 2. The CDR3 DNA reads TGCGCCAGCAGCGGGACAGAAAATTCACCCCTCCACTTT. This gives the protein CASSGTENSPLHF.

The chain uses TRBV7-9 and TRBJ2-7, with 7 bases matching TRBD2. The CDR3 covers 15 residues. Losses at the gene ends were 5 bases for V and 2 bases for J; bases not matched to a gene: 9. The germline V gene has CDR1 SEHNR and CDR2 FQNEAQ (reference sequence). CDR3 DNA sequence: TGTGCCAGCAGCCCTCGGGGGGTGAGACCCTACGAGCAGTACTTC. As protein: CASSPRGVRPYEQYF.

This rearrangement joins TRBV28 to TRBJ2-7, with 9 positions matching TRBD2. Looked up from germline, CDR1 is MDHEN and CDR2 is SYDVKM. The length of the CDR3 is 15 residues. The J segment lost 3 bases and the V segment lost 3 bases, leaving 6 bases of the junction unmatched. This CDR3 reads CASSLTSGQDYEQYF. The CDR3 coding sequence is TGTGCCAGCAGTTTGACTAGCGGACAGGACTACGAGCAGTACTTC.

The V and J genes are TRBV18 and TRBJ2-6; D possibly corresponds to TRBD2 (6 bases). Per germline, CDR1 KGHSH and CDR2 LQKENI. CDR3 length: 19 residues. Trimming took off 3 bases at V and 0 bases at J, with 18 bases between the two ends. CDR3 loop: CASSPGSRGTLSGANVLTF. In DNA form, the CDR3 reads TGTGCCAGCTCACCGGGTAGTCGGGGGACCCTCTCTGGGGCCAACGTCCTGACTTTC.